Below are 24 T cell receptor beta chains sequenced from a single sample in a study of CD8+ T cells in alopecia areata. Isolated RNA was reverse transcribed into cDNA used as the sequencing template. Repertoires were generated with immunoSEQ multiplex PCR, while TCRdb's copy carries only in-frame clones and drops some. The sample lists about 180,000 clones, 40% to 65% seen once, with over 9% in the top ten. The treatment is: oral pan-JAK inhibitor, 5-10 mg twice daily. The sample in question was CD8+ T cells sorted from blood, obtained at roughly week 53, from a patient treated with tofacitinib. These receptors came from a human donor with alopecia areata.

This chain joins TRBV30 and TRBJ2-5, with 13 bases fitting TRBD2. The germline V gene has CDR1 GTSNPN and CDR2 SVGIG (reference sequence). The junction had 6 bases not matched to a gene; V was cut back by 2 bases and J by 6 bases. This CDR3 is 15 amino acids long. The CDR3 nucleotides read TGTGCCTGGAGTACTAGCGGGGGGGCCAGGAAGACCCAGTACTTC. Translating it yields CAWSTSGGARKTQYF.

V gene TRBV4-1 combines with J gene TRBJ1-1, with D uncertain. Germline V gene lookup returns CDR1 MGHRA and CDR2 YSYEKL. CDR3 length equals 15 residues. V was shortened by 6 bases and J by 1 base, with 15 bases between the two germline ends. CDR3 in amino acids: CASRRPGVKNTEAFF. The CDR3 DNA reads TGCGCCAGCAGGCGCCCCGGGGTTAAGAACACTGAAGCTTTCTTT.

V usage is TRBV2 and J usage is TRBJ1-1, with 7 bases that match TRBD1. Germline V gene sequence: CDR1 SNHLY, CDR2 FYNNEI. J gave up 3 bases and V 0 bases, and 7 bases lay outside the gene matches. This CDR3 contains 16 residues. The CDR3, as DNA: TGTGCCAGCAGTGAAGCTAACAGGGGAGGCGACACTGAAGCTTTCTTT. Protein product: CASSEANRGGDTEAFF.

V is TRBV2 and J is TRBJ1-2, with TRBD1 as a possible D gene (5 bases). V shed 6 bases and J shed 3 bases, with 14 bases lying between them. CDR3 length: 14 amino acids. Germline loops: CDR1 SNHLY, CDR2 FYNNEI. CDR3 coding DNA: TGTGCCAGCAGGATGGGGGGAGAGGACTATGGCTACACCTTC. Amino acid sequence: CASRMGGEDYGYTF.

The chain has TRBV6-5 and TRBJ2-7; 11 bases align to TRBD1. Germline CDR1 is MNHEY and CDR2 is SVGAGI. This CDR3 has 15 residues. V was clipped by 2 bases and J by 2 bases; unmatched bases: 2. Here the CDR3 DNA reads TGTGCCAGCAGTTACGGGACAGGGGGAACCTACGAGCAGTACTTC. Translated: CASSYGTGGTYEQYF.

Only a few counts were recorded for this clone. This sequence joins TRBV19 and TRBJ1-6; D perhaps matches TRBD1 (6 bases). CDR1 is LNHDA and CDR2 is SQIVND in the germline V gene (reference sequence). With 4 bases removed from V and 8 bases from J, the gap between germline ends came to 9 bases. The CDR3 spans 13 residues. The CDR3 nucleotides are TGTGCCAGTAGTAACAACAGGGATTCACCCCTCCACTTT. This translates into CASSNNRDSPLHF.

The V and J genes are TRBV30 and TRBJ2-3; D might be TRBD2 (6 bases). Deletions cut 0 bases from V and 6 bases from J, with 19 bases between. The CDR3 has 16 amino acids. Per the germline V gene, CDR1 is GTSNPN and CDR2 is SVGIG (reference sequence). CDR3 DNA sequence: TGTGCCTGGAGTGTACCGGGACTCGCCTTTGGGGATACGCAGTATTTT. This sequence encodes CAWSVPGLAFGDTQYF.

The chain is built from TRBV7-9 and TRBJ2-7; D may be TRBD1 (6 bases). From germline, CDR1 is SEHNR and CDR2 FQNEAQ (reference sequence). This CDR3 is built from 14 residues. Trimming stripped 5 bases from V and 9 bases from J, with 20 bases between. The CDR3 region has the DNA TGTGCCAGCAGCCTCCAATCGGACAGCACGGGGCAGTACTTC. This codes for CASSLQSDSTGQYF.

The chain recombines TRBV4-3 with TRBJ1-5, with D uncertain. Deletions cut 0 bases from V and 4 bases from J, with 13 bases between. Per the germline V gene, CDR1 is LGHNA and CDR2 is YSLEER. CDR3 length equals 16 residues. The CDR3 reads CASSQDLGRGNQPQHF. The CDR3 bases are TGCGCCAGCAGCCAAGATCTAGGACGGGGAAATCAGCCCCAGCATTTT.

This clone was counted only a few times. J is TRBJ2-7 and V is TRBV4-1; D remains ambiguous. Trimming removed 3 bases from V and 1 base from J, with 7 bases in between. The CDR3 contains 13 residues. Germline V gives CDR1 MGHRA, CDR2 YSYEKL. CDR3 DNA: TGCGCCAGCAGCCAGGGCGGATCCTACGAGCAGTACTTC. Encoded protein: CASSQGGSYEQYF.

The V call is TRBV2, the J call TRBJ2-1; D is ambiguous. CDR1 and CDR2 from the germline V gene are SNHLY and FYNNEI. The V and J ends lost 6 bases and 10 bases respectively, with 10 bases between them. This CDR3 has 11 amino acids. CDR3 protein: CASREIREQFF. The CDR3 DNA is TGTGCCAGCAGGGAAATTCGGGAGCAGTTCTTC.

The gene calls are TRBV30 and TRBJ1-5; TRBD1 is a possible D gene (5 bases). Germline V CDR1 and CDR2: GTSNPN, SVGIG (reference sequence). The CDR3 has 14 amino acids. V shed 2 bases and J shed 3 bases, with 11 bases lying between them. CDR3 sequence: CAWSSGIDNQPQHF. The CDR3 DNA reads as TGTGCCTGGAGTTCAGGGATCGACAATCAGCCCCAGCATTTT. Full variable domain (missing parts from reference TRBV30 and TRBJ1-5): SQTIHQWPATLVQPVGSPLSLECTVEGTSNPNLYWYRQAAGRGLQLLFYSVGIGQISSEVPQNLSASRPQDRQFILSSKKLLLSDSGFYLCAWSSGIDNQPQHFGDGTRLSIL.

The genes are TRBV13 and TRBJ1-2; D is undetermined. Germline lookup yields CDR1 PRHDT and CDR2 FYEKMQ (reference sequence). V was clipped by 3 bases and J by 0 bases, with 14 bases between them. This CDR3 region has 16 residues. The CDR3 DNA sequence: TGTGCCAGCAGCTTGGTGGTGGGAAACTCTAACTATGGCTACACCTTC. Translation gives CASSLVVGNSNYGYTF.

J is TRBJ1-2 and V is TRBV7-9, with 9 bases fitting TRBD1. The CDR3 spans 15 residues. Trimming cost V 5 bases and J 0 bases; bases outside gene matches: 4. Germline V CDR1 and CDR2: SEHNR, FQNEAQ (reference sequence). CDR3 DNA sequence: TGTGCCAGCAGCGCCGGGACAGGGCCTAACTATGGCTACACCTTC. Translating gives CASSAGTGPNYGYTF.

This clone was seen a handful of times. The genes are TRBV13 and TRBJ2-1; weak D call: TRBD2 (6 bases). The germline gives CDR1 PRHDT, CDR2 FYEKMQ (reference sequence). The CDR3 extends over 12 amino acids. Trimming shortened V by 4 bases and J by 9 bases, and 10 bases separated the two germline ends. For the CDR3, the DNA is TGTGCCAGCAGCTCCCGGAGGGTTGAGCAGTTCTTC. As protein: CASSSRRVEQFF.

This chain uses TRBV27 with TRBJ2-1; D is uncertain. Trimming took 2 bases from V and 0 from J, leaving 11 bases between them. CDR3 length: 16 amino acids. From germline, CDR1 is MNHEY and CDR2 SMNVEV (reference sequence). In nucleotides, the CDR3 is TGTGCCAGCAGTTTAAATACGGAGAGCTCCTACAATGAGCAGTTCTTC. This sequence encodes CASSLNTESSYNEQFF.

V and J are TRBV27 and TRBJ2-3; the D gene is possibly TRBD2 (6 bases). Germline assignment: CDR1 MNHEY and CDR2 SMNVEV (reference sequence). CDR3 length: 14 amino acids. Trimming removed 5 bases from V and 7 bases from J, with 16 bases in between. CDR3 DNA sequence: TGTGCCAGCAGTGGGTTTAGCGGTTTAAATACGCAGTATTTT. Protein sequence: CASSGFSGLNTQYF.

The chain employs TRBV7-2 and TRBJ1-5, with no clear D. The CDR3 has 15 amino acids. The V end was cut by 7 bases, the J end by 1 base, with 14 bases between. Germline CDR1 is SGHTA and CDR2 is FQGNSA. CDR3 residues: CASTPWAESNQPQHF. The CDR3 DNA follows: TGTGCCAGCACCCCTTGGGCGGAAAGCAATCAGCCCCAGCATTTT.

The chain has TRBV27 and TRBJ1-6; D is ambiguous. The CDR3 length is 13 residues. CDR1 is MNHEY and CDR2 is SMNVEV in the germline V gene (reference sequence). Trimming shortened V by 1 base and J by 5 bases, and 3 bases separated the two germline ends. The CDR3 loop is CASSLFNNSPLHF. The CDR3 DNA reads TGTGCCAGCAGTTTATTCAATAATTCACCCCTCCACTTT.

The chain employs TRBV7-9 and TRBJ2-5, with D possibly TRBD2 on 6 matching bases. This CDR3 comprises 15 residues. Deletions cut 5 bases from V and 0 bases from J, with 13 bases between. Germline values: CDR1 SEHNR, CDR2 FQNEAQ (reference sequence). As DNA, the CDR3 is TGTGCCAGCAGCATCCCATCGGGGGACCAAGAGACCCAGTACTTC. Translating gives CASSIPSGDQETQYF.

This rearrangement joins TRBV25-1 to TRBJ2-1; D unclear. The CDR3 sequence is 16 residues long. V was clipped by 4 bases and J by 0 bases, with 13 bases between them. Germline lookup yields CDR1 MGHDK and CDR2 SYGVNS. As DNA, the CDR3 is TGTGCCAGCAGTGGTAGACGGTTAAGCTCCTACAATGAGCAGTTCTTC. As protein: CASSGRRLSSYNEQFF.

V usage is TRBV7-2 and J usage is TRBJ1-2; D call uncertain. Per the germline V gene, CDR1 is SGHTA and CDR2 is FQGNSA. CDR3 length: 11 amino acids. V gave up 2 bases and J gave up 6 bases, with 4 bases separating them. The CDR3 sequence is CASSLTDGYTF. For the CDR3, the DNA is TGTGCCAGCAGCTTAACCGATGGCTACACCTTC.

The table lists this clone with a few counts. This chain links TRBV5-6 with TRBJ1-5, with 7 bases identical to TRBD1. V dropped 4 bases and J dropped 6; count of bases not matched to a gene: 10. The CDR3 is 15 amino acids. Per the germline V gene, CDR1 is SGHDT and CDR2 is YYEEEE. Here the CDR3 DNA reads TGTGCCAGCAGCGTCAGGGGGGCGGGGAGTCAGCCCCAGCATTTT. It yields the protein CASSVRGAGSQPQHF.

The V gene is TRBV7-9, the J gene TRBJ2-2; possible D gene TRBD1, 5 bases. V was shortened by 1 base and J by 2 bases, with 11 bases between the two germline ends. The CDR3 covers 16 residues. Germline V lookup: CDR1 SEHNR, CDR2 FQNEAQ (reference sequence). CDR3 nucleotide sequence: TGTGCCAGCAGCTTAGTCTGGACAATCAACACCGGGGAGCTGTTTTTT. Translating gives CASSLVWTINTGELFF.